A single sample gave rise to the 15 T cell receptor beta chains below, sequenced in a study of beta chain features in type 1 diabetes (dated by TCRdb to 2016 to 2018). The library was made by the immunoSEQ multiplex PCR assay. The entire amount of isolated RNA was reverse transcribed using the High Capacity cDNA Reverse Transcription Kit, so the sequenced TCRB transcripts were expressed ones. Imported from immuneACCESS, the table was reduced by TCRdb to in-frame sequences with V and J called. These copies leave out some clones; in studies compared against another copy, an unresolved V gene accounts for under half, and the cause of the remainder is not known. For this sample the table gives nearly 250,000 clones, of which 68% were detected only once. The ten largest account for around 0.057% of the sample. Material: naive CD4+ T cells from blood. What this sample's cell subset or site label stands for: true naive CD4+ T cells. These receptor sequences come from a man aged 25 to 45 in good health.

J is TRBJ2-7 and V is TRBV12-5; TRBD1 might be the D (6 bases). Trimming stripped 4 bases from V and 13 bases from J, with 17 bases between. CDR1 LGHNT and CDR2 FRNRAP come from the germline V gene. The CDR3 extends over 12 amino acids. This CDR3 is CASGYSTGHHYF. CDR3 bases: TGTGCTAGTGGTTACAGTACAGGGCACCACTACTTC.

DNA of the CDR3: TGCGCCAGCAGCCGGGCTAGCGGGACCAATGAGCAGTTCTTC. It is translated as CASSRASGTNEQFF. The chain combines TRBV4-3 with TRBJ2-1; 9 bases line up with TRBD2. CDR1 and CDR2 (germline): LGHNA, YSLEER. Trimming at V came to 4 bases and at J to 6 bases, leaving 4 bases not matched to a gene. The length of the CDR3 is 14 residues.

This clone was seen only a few times. Other DNA sequences of this sample code for an identical CDR3. V gene TRBV30 combines with J gene TRBJ2-1, with TRBD2 matching over 8 bases. The CDR3 extends over 13 amino acids. The germline V gene has CDR1 GTSNPN and CDR2 SVGIG (reference sequence). V lost 1 base, J lost 6 bases, and 2 bases stayed unmatched. The CDR3 here is CAWSGLAGNEQFF. The CDR3 region has the DNA TGTGCCTGGAGTGGGCTAGCGGGCAATGAGCAGTTCTTC.

J is TRBJ2-2 and V is TRBV28; 9 bases are shared with TRBD2. The germline CDR1 and CDR2 sequences are MDHEN and SYDVKM. The length of the CDR3 is 18 residues. V lost 4 bases and J lost 0; bases outside the gene matches: 9. CDR3 protein: CASSSPGSGGTNTGELFF. CDR3 in DNA: TGTGCCAGCAGTTCCCCGGGGAGCGGGGGGACGAACACCGGGGAGCTGTTTTTT. The full variable domain, its missing parts supplied by reference TRBV28 and TRBJ2-2, is DVKVTQSSRYLVKRTGEKVFLECVQDMDHENMFWYRQDPGLGLRLIYFSYDVKMKEKGDIPEGYSVSREKKERFSLILESASTNQTSMYLCASSSPGSGGTNTGELFFGEGSRLTVL.

V and J are TRBV7-2 and TRBJ1-1; D possibly corresponds to TRBD1 (5 bases). The CDR3 totals 15 residues. V was clipped by 1 base and J by 3 bases, with 12 bases between them. Germline CDR1 is SGHTA and CDR2 is FQGNSA. The CDR3 DNA reads as TGTGCCAGCAGCTTAGAGGCAGGGAGGGACACTGAAGCTTTCTTT. Translation: CASSLEAGRDTEAFF.

V gene TRBV7-2 combines with J gene TRBJ2-5; D gene unclear. V was pared by 5 bases and J by 6 bases, with 16 bases between. Germline-derived CDR1 and CDR2 are SGHTA and FQGNSA. The CDR3 is made up of 14 amino acids. The CDR3 is CASSPVSLAKTQYF. In nucleotides, the CDR3 is TGTGCCAGCAGCCCCGTGTCGCTGGCGAAGACCCAGTACTTC.

The chain uses TRBV29-1 and TRBJ1-2, with D uncertain. CDR1 is SQVTM, CDR2 ANQGSEA, per germline. This CDR3 comprises 11 residues. Trimming stripped 5 bases from V and 6 bases from J, with 10 bases between. The CDR3 nucleotides are TGCAGCGTTTGGAAAGAGGATGGCTACACCTTC. Translating gives CSVWKEDGYTF.

The V gene is TRBV7-9, the J gene TRBJ2-3; no firm D call. The germline V gene has CDR1 SEHNR and CDR2 FQNEAQ (reference sequence). The CDR3 loop spans 10 amino acids. With 3 bases removed from V and 6 bases from J, the gap between germline ends came to 1 base. The CDR3 here is CASSFDTQYF. The DNA of the CDR3 is TGTGCCAGCAGCTTTGATACGCAGTATTTT.

J is TRBJ2-7 and V is TRBV6-5; 7 positions agree with TRBD1. J gave up 4 bases and V 6 bases, and 9 bases lay outside the gene matches. The CDR3 is made up of 14 amino acids. Per germline, CDR1 MNHEY and CDR2 SVGAGI. The CDR3 loop is CASRSLGQIYEQYF. CDR3 in DNA: TGTGCCAGCAGGAGTCTGGGACAGATATACGAGCAGTACTTC.

This clone appeared a few times. The chain joins TRBV5-4 to TRBJ2-1; TRBD1 or TRBD2 may be the D gene (5 bases each). The V and J ends lost 2 bases and 3 bases respectively, with 12 bases between them. This CDR3 is built from 15 residues. The germline V gene has CDR1 SGHNT and CDR2 YYREEE (reference sequence). Here the CDR3 DNA reads TGTGCCAGCAGCTTTGGGGGACCGCTCTACAATGAGCAGTTCTTC. Amino acid sequence: CASSFGGPLYNEQFF.

This clone was observed a handful of times. The V call is TRBV7-2, the J call TRBJ2-3, with D perhaps matching TRBD1 (6 bases). CDR1 and CDR2 (germline): SGHTA, FQGNSA. V lost 7 bases, J lost 4 bases, and 18 bases lay in between. The CDR3 length is 15 residues. The CDR3 sequence: CASTLRGRSSDTQYF. In DNA form, the CDR3 reads TGTGCCAGCACCCTCAGGGGAAGGTCGTCAGATACGCAGTATTTT.

CDR3 sequence reads: CAWSGTYEQYF. Written as DNA, the CDR3 is TGTGCCTGGAGCGGGACCTACGAGCAGTACTTC. The chain carries TRBV30 and TRBJ2-7; the D gene is possibly TRBD2 (5 bases). The germline V gene has CDR1 GTSNPN and CDR2 SVGIG (reference sequence). The CDR3 sequence is 11 residues long. Trimming left V 3 bases short and J 2 bases short, with 5 bases between.

This chain links TRBV30 with TRBJ1-1; a weak D match, TRBD1 (6 bases). Germline CDR1 and CDR2: GTSNPN and SVGIG (reference sequence). Trimming shortened V by 3 bases and J by 1 base, and 12 bases separated the two germline ends. This CDR3 contains 14 residues. The CDR3 coding sequence is TGTGCCTGGAGCCACGGACAGAAGAACACTGAAGCTTTCTTT. It encodes CAWSHGQKNTEAFF. Using reference TRBV30 and TRBJ1-1 for the parts outside the CDR3, the full variable domain is SQTIHQWPATLVQPVGSPLSLECTVEGTSNPNLYWYRQAAGRGLQLLFYSVGIGQISSEVPQNLSASRPQDRQFILSSKKLLLSDSGFYLCAWSHGQKNTEAFFGQGTRLTVV.

This clone was recorded a few times. The chain employs TRBV30 and TRBJ1-6; no reliable D call. Germline V gives CDR1 GTSNPN, CDR2 SVGIG (reference sequence). Deletions cut 3 bases from V and 14 bases from J, with 17 bases between. The CDR3 covers 13 residues. For the CDR3, the DNA is TGTGCCTGGAGCGAGGGTCCCCTATTGACCCTCCACTTT. As protein: CAWSEGPLLTLHF.

The sample holds one count of this clone. The chain is built from TRBV30 and TRBJ2-7; D uncertain. Trimming removed 1 base from V and 6 bases from J, with 10 bases in between. The CDR3 loop spans 12 amino acids. Germline lookup yields CDR1 GTSNPN and CDR2 SVGIG (reference sequence). For the CDR3, the DNA is TGTGCCTGGAGTGGGGGTAAAGGCGAGCAGTACTTC. It codes for CAWSGGKGEQYF.